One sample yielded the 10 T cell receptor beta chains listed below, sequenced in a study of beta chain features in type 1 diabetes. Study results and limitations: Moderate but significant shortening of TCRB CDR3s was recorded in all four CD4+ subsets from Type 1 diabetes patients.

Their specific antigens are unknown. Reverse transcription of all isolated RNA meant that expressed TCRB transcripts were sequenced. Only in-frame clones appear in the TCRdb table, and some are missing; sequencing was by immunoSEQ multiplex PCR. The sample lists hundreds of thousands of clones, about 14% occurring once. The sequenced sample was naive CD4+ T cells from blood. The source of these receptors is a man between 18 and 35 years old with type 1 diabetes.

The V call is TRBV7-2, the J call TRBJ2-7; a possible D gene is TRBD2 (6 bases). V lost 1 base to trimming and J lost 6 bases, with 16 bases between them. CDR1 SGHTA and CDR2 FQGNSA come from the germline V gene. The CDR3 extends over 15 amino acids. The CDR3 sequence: CASSLVGGVQSEQYF. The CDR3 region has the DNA TGTGCCAGCAGCTTAGTCGGAGGGGTCCAGAGCGAGCAGTACTTC.

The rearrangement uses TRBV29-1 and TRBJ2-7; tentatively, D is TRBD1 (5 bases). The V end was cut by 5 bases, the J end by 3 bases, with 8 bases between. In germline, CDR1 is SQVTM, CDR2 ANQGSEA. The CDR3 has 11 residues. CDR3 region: CSVRQLYEQYF. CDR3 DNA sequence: TGCAGCGTTCGACAGCTCTACGAGCAGTACTTC.

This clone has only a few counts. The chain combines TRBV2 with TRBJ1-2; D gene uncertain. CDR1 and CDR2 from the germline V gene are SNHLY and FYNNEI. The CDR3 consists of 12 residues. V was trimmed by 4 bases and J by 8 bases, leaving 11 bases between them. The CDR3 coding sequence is TGTGCCAGCAGTGTTGGCGAAGAAGGCTACACCTTC. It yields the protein CASSVGEEGYTF.

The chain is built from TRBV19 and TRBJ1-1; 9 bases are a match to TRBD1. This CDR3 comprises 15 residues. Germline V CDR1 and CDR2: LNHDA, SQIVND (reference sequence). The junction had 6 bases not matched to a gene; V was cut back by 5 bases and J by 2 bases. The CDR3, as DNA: TGTGCCAGTAGTGGGGGACAGGGACGCAACACTGAAGCTTTCTTT. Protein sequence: CASSGGQGRNTEAFF.

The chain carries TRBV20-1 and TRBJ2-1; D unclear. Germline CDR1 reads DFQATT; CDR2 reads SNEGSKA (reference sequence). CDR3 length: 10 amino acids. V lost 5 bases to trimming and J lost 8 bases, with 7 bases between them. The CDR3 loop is CSAAGHEQFF. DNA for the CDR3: TGCAGTGCTGCCGGGCATGAGCAGTTCTTC.

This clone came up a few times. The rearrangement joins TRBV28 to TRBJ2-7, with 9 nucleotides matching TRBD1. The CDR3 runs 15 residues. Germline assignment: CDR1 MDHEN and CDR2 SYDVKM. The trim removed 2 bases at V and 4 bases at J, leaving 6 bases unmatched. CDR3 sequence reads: CASSLPTGGRYEQYF. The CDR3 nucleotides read TGTGCCAGCAGTTTACCCACAGGGGGCAGGTACGAGCAGTACTTC.

CDR3 bases: TGCGCCAGCAGCCAAGGGACAGTCGGCTCCTACGAGCAGTACTTC. It specifies CASSQGTVGSYEQYF. The rearrangement links TRBV4-3 to TRBJ2-7; tentative D call: TRBD1 (6 bases). V was clipped by 1 base and J by 0 bases, with 10 bases between them. This CDR3 contains 15 residues. CDR1 and CDR2 from the germline V gene are LGHNA and YSLEER.

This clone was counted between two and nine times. Written as DNA, the CDR3 is TGTGCCAGCAGCCAAGAGACAGGGTCTCAGCCCCAGCATTTT. It encodes CASSQETGSQPQHF. The V and J genes are TRBV14 and TRBJ1-5; 7 positions agree with TRBD1. The V gene's germline CDR1 is SGHDN and CDR2 FVKESK. The CDR3 has 14 amino acids. Trimming removed 0 bases from V and 6 bases from J; junction bases left unmatched: 2.

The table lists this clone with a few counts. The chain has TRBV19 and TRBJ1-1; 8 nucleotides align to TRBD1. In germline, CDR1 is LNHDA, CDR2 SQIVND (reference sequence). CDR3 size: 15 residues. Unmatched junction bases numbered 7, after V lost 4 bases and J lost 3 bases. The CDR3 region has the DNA TGTGCCAGTAGTAAGTACAAGACAGGGGACACTGAAGCTTTCTTT. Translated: CASSKYKTGDTEAFF.

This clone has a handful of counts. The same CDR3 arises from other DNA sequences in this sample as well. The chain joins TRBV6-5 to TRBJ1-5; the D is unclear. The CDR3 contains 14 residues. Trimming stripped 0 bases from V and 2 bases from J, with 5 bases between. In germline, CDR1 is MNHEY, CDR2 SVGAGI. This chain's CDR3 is CASSYSLGNQPQHF. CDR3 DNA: TGTGCCAGCAGTTACTCGTTAGGCAATCAGCCCCAGCATTTT.